Below are 9 T cell receptor beta chains sequenced from a single sample in a study of cytomegalovirus exposure and HLA in healthy donors. Researchers ran the PCR with 60 Vbeta and 13 Jbeta primers. Assay used: immunoSEQ multiplex PCR; TCRdb lists only in-frame clones, some missing. The sample has about 140,000 clones; over 75% are singletons. What was sequenced was PBMCs. The receptor set was obtained from a man aged 45-65 years in good health and CMV-seronegative.

The chain couples TRBV5-6 to TRBJ2-7, with D maybe TRBD1 (5 bases). From germline, CDR1 is SGHDT and CDR2 YYEEEE. V lost 0 bases, J lost 3 bases, and 10 bases lay in between. This CDR3 is 14 amino acids long. As DNA, the CDR3 is TGTGCCAGCAGCTTGGGACAGATCGGCTACGAGCAGTACTTC. Translation: CASSLGQIGYEQYF.

V and J are TRBV28 and TRBJ1-2, with 8 bases matching TRBD1. The CDR3 consists of 14 residues. Trimming took 5 bases from V and 7 from J; bases not matched to a gene: 9. Looked up from germline, CDR1 is MDHEN and CDR2 is SYDVKM. The CDR3 sequence: CASSHSDRGFGYTF. CDR3 nucleotide sequence: TGTGCCAGCAGTCATTCTGACAGGGGTTTTGGCTACACCTTC.

This clone was detected only a few times. V usage is TRBV7-9 and J usage is TRBJ2-3, with 8 bases aligning to TRBD2. Germline V gene sequence: CDR1 SEHNR, CDR2 FQNEAQ (reference sequence). Trimming removed 2 bases from V and 6 bases from J; junction bases left unmatched: 13. The CDR3 spans 17 residues. The CDR3 nucleotides are TGTGCCAGCAGCTTAAATCGCATGGGGACTAGTCCCGATACGCAGTATTTT. The encoded protein is CASSLNRMGTSPDTQYF.

The chain recombines TRBV28 with TRBJ2-7; D is unresolved. The CDR3 is 13 amino acids. CDR1 and CDR2 (germline): MDHEN, SYDVKM. Trimming pared 2 bases from V and 2 bases from J, leaving 7 bases between. CDR3 bases: TGTGCCAGCAGTTTAGCAGAAACCTACGAGCAGTACTTC. It translates to CASSLAETYEQYF.

This clone was counted only a few times. The V and J genes are TRBV7-2 and TRBJ1-5; D gene unclear. The CDR3 runs to 15 residues. Germline CDR1 SGHTA, CDR2 FQGNSA. Trimming stripped 4 bases from V and 3 bases from J, with 13 bases between. CDR3 bases: TGTGCCAGCAGCTGGCTCATTGACAACAATCAGCCCCAGCATTTT. Its translation is CASSWLIDNNQPQHF.

A few counts support this clone. Distinct nucleotide sequences in the sample also encode this CDR3. The CDR3 DNA reads TGTGCCAGCAGTGGACTAGCGGGAACCCAAGATACGCAGTATTTT. It specifies CASSGLAGTQDTQYF. The chain combines TRBV2 with TRBJ2-3; 11 positions agree with TRBD2. V was clipped by 4 bases and J by 5 bases; unmatched bases: 5. From germline, CDR1 is SNHLY and CDR2 FYNNEI. The CDR3 totals 15 residues.

The V call is TRBV11-2, the J call TRBJ1-1; D is perhaps TRBD1 (6 bases). Per the germline V gene, CDR1 is SGHAT and CDR2 is FQNNGV. The germline V and J ends were trimmed by 5 bases and 6 bases, with 19 bases remaining between them. The CDR3 has 15 residues. CDR3 bases: TGTGCCAGCAGCCGTGGCGGACGCGGGGGCTCTGAAGCTTTCTTT. It yields the protein CASSRGGRGGSEAFF.

The genes are TRBV28 and TRBJ1-2; the match to TRBD1 covers 9 bases. The V gene's germline CDR1 is MDHEN and CDR2 SYDVKM. This CDR3 region has 15 residues. The V and J ends lost 6 bases and 0 bases, in that order; junction bases with no gene match: 5. The CDR3 DNA sequence: TGTGCCAGCAGGGGAGACAGGGGGACTAACTATGGCTACACCTTC. Translating gives CASRGDRGTNYGYTF.

The J gene is TRBJ2-3, the V gene TRBV18; 7 bases are shared with TRBD1. The CDR3 covers 16 residues. After removal of 3 bases from V and 0 bases from J, the junction contained 6 bases not matched to a gene. Germline V gives CDR1 KGHSH, CDR2 LQKENI. The CDR3 nucleotides are TGTGCCAGCTCACCTCGGGACAGAACTAGCACAGATACGCAGTATTTT. This codes for CASSPRDRTSTDTQYF.